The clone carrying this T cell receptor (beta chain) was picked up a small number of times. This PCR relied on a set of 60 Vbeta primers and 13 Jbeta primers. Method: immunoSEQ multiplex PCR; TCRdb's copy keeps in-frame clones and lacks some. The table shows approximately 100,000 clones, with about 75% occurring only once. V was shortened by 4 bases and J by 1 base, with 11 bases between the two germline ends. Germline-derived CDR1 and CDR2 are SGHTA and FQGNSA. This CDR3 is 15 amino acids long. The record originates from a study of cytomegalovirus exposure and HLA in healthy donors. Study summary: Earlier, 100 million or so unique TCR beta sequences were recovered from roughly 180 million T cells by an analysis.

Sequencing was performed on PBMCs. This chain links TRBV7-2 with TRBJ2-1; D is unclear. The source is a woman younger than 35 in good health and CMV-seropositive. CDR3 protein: CASSSLTDSYNEQFF. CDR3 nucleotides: TGTGCCAGCAGCTCACTTACTGATTCCTACAATGAGCAGTTCTTC.